In its sample, the clone carrying this TCR beta chain was seen many times. Its antigen is as yet unknown. Trimming left V 0 bases short and J 0 bases short, with 9 bases between. CDR3 length: 16 residues. Germline values: CDR1 LGHNA, CDR2 YNFKEQ. The sample is drawn from a study of response to subunit inactivated influenza vaccine. TCRdb redid the calling of the RT-PCR reads with MiXCR, one entry per CDR3 protein. This repertoire shows 500,000 to 600,000 distinct CDR3 sequences, less than 10% found once; its top ten account for 10% to 15%. Overall study results and limits: Researchers suggested that each seasonal influenza vaccination recruits few new T cells.

The input for sequencing was PBMCs from blood, taken around 2 years after vaccination. The chain uses TRBV4-2 and TRBJ2-1; no clear D. The receptor was derived from a man between 50 and 69 years old who received an inactivated influenza vaccine. The CDR3 spells CASSQESLSSYNEQFF. DNA of the CDR3: TGTGCCAGCAGCCAAGAGAGCCTGAGCTCCTACAATGAGCAGTTCTTC.